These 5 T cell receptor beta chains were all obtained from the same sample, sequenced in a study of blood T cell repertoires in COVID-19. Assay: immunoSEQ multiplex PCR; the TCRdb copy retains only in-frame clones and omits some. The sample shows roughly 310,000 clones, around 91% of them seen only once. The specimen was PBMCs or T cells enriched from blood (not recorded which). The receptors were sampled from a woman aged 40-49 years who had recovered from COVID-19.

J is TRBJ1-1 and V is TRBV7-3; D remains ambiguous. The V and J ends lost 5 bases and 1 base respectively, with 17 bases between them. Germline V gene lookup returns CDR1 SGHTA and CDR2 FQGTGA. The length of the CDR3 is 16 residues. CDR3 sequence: CASSPNRNRSNTEAFF. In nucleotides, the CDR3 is TGTGCCAGCAGCCCTAACAGAAACCGATCGAACACTGAAGCTTTCTTT. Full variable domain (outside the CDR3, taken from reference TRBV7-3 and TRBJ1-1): GAGVSQTPSNKVTEKGKYVELRCDPISGHTALYWYRQSLGQGPEFLIYFQGTGAADDSGLPNDRFFAVRPEGSVSTLKIQRTERGDSAVYLCASSPNRNRSNTEAFFGQGTRLTVV.

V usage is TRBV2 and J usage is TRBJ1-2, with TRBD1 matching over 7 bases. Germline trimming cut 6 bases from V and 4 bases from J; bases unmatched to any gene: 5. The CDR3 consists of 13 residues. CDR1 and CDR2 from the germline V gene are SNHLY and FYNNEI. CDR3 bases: TGTGCCAGCAGCCAAGGGACAGCCTATGGCTACACCTTC. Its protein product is CASSQGTAYGYTF.

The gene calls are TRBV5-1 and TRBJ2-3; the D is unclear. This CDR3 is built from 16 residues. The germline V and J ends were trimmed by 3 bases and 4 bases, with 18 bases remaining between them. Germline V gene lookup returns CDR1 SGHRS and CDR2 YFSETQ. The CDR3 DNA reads TGCGCCAGCAGCTCAGAACCCTTCTACAGTTCAGATACGCAGTATTTT. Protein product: CASSSEPFYSSDTQYF.

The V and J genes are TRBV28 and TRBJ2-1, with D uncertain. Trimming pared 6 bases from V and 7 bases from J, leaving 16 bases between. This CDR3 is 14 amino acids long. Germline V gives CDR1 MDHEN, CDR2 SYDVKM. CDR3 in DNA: TGTGCCAGCAGCAGTCCCGAAGCGTCAAATGAGCAGTTCTTC. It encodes CASSSPEASNEQFF.

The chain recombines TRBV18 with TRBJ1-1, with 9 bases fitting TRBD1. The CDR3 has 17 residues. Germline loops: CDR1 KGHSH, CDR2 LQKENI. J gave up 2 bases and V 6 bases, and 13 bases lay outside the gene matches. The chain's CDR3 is CASSQTGTGRDNTEAFF. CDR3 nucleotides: TGTGCCAGCTCGCAAACCGGGACAGGGAGGGATAACACTGAAGCTTTCTTT.